Each of the 19 T cell receptor beta chains below was sequenced from the same sample in a study of radiotherapy plus CTLA-4 blockade in lung cancer. The table came from immunoSEQ multiplex PCR; TCRdb's copy has only in-frame clones and leaves some out. The data contain some 90,000 clones, 80% to 85% of them singletons. Specimen: peripheral blood, collected from a patient treated with radiotherapy plus ipilimumab. These receptors were obtained from a human donor with non-small cell lung cancer who had stable disease on radiotherapy plus ipilimumab.

This clone was seen more than once but under ten times. The chain links TRBV28 to TRBJ2-1; no definite D call. The germline V gene encodes CDR1 MDHEN and CDR2 SYDVKM. Trimming removed 2 bases at V and 5 bases at J, with 4 bases between. There are 12 residues in the CDR3. The CDR3 DNA reads as TGTGCCAGCAGTTTAGCAAACAATGAGCAGTTCTTC. Protein product: CASSLANNEQFF.

This clone turned up a few times. The V call is TRBV11-2, the J call TRBJ2-3; 11 positions match TRBD2. CDR3 length: 16 amino acids. The trim removed 3 bases at V and 8 bases at J, leaving 10 bases unmatched. CDR1 and CDR2 (germline): SGHAT, FQNNGV. CDR3 sequence (DNA): TGTGCCAGCAGCTTGGATTTAGCGGGGGGGCAAAGTACGCAGTATTTT. Protein: CASSLDLAGGQSTQYF.

V usage is TRBV28 and J usage is TRBJ1-4; D is undetermined. Germline values: CDR1 MDHEN, CDR2 SYDVKM. Trimming removed 6 bases at V and 0 bases at J, with 11 bases between. The CDR3 has 15 residues. CDR3 amino acids: CASSPSPTTNEKLFF. The CDR3 DNA reads TGTGCCAGCAGCCCGTCTCCAACAACTAATGAAAAACTGTTTTTT.

The genes are TRBV7-8 and TRBJ1-1; D gene uncertain. V was trimmed by 4 bases and J by 11 bases, leaving 20 bases between them. The CDR3 has 14 residues. Germline lookup yields CDR1 SGHVS and CDR2 FQNEAQ. CDR3 protein: CASSSRPGYRTAFF. In DNA form, the CDR3 reads TGTGCCAGCAGCTCGCGCCCGGGGTATCGGACTGCTTTCTTT.

V and J are TRBV18 and TRBJ1-1; 9 nucleotides align to TRBD1. The CDR3 length is 15 residues. Trimming cost V 3 bases and J 1 base; bases outside gene matches: 3. The V gene's germline CDR1 is KGHSH and CDR2 LQKENI. The CDR3 DNA reads as TGTGCCAGCTCACCGAACAGGGGGCGGAACACTGAAGCTTTCTTT. Protein product: CASSPNRGRNTEAFF.

As for this clone: The junction departs from the called germline gene at one end, perhaps through a read error. Other DNA sequences in the sample encode the same CDR3. This rearrangement joins TRBV9 to TRBJ1-1; D not resolved. The CDR3 is made up of 15 amino acids. CDR1 SGDLS and CDR2 YYNGEE come from the germline V gene. The CDR3 sequence is CASSPRLDGNTEAFF. In DNA, the CDR3 is TGCGCCAGCAGCCCCCGACTGGACGGGAACACTGAAGCTTTCTTT. Combining the CDR3 with reference TRBV9 and TRBJ1-1 gives the whole variable domain DSGVTQTPKHLITATGQRVTLRCSPRSGDLSVYWYQQSLDQGLQFLIQYYNGEERAKGNILERFSAQQFPDLHSELNLSSLELGDSALYFCASSPRLDGNTEAFFGQGTRLTVV.

This clone was found a few times. The rearrangement links TRBV10-3 to TRBJ1-5; TRBD1 is a possible D gene (6 bases). This CDR3 is built from 15 residues. V was trimmed by 3 bases and J by 5 bases, leaving 14 bases between them. Looked up from germline, CDR1 is ENHRY and CDR2 is SYGVKD. The CDR3 is CAISDRDILYQPQHF. In DNA form, the CDR3 reads TGTGCCATCAGTGACCGGGACATCTTATATCAGCCCCAGCATTTT.

The V call is TRBV6-1, the J call TRBJ2-1, with D tentatively TRBD1 or TRBD2 (6 bases each). V shed 2 bases and J shed 8 bases, with 16 bases lying between them. The CDR3 runs 15 residues. Germline CDR1 MNHNS, CDR2 SASEGT. The CDR3 bases are TGTGCCAGCAGTGAACCTGGGGGGCTCAGCGATGAGCAGTTCTTC. Amino acids: CASSEPGGLSDEQFF.

J is TRBJ2-2 and V is TRBV18; TRBD1 agrees at 9 bases. This CDR3 comprises 15 residues. Germline V gene data show CDR1 as KGHSH and CDR2 as LQKENI. V lost 3 bases, J lost 5 bases, and 4 bases stayed unmatched. The CDR3 reads CASSPSTGGTGELFF. The CDR3 coding sequence is TGTGCCAGCTCACCGTCGACAGGGGGAACCGGGGAGCTGTTTTTT.

The chain joins TRBV7-8 to TRBJ1-5; D uncertain. Germline V gives CDR1 SGHVS, CDR2 FQNEAQ. The CDR3 spans 12 residues. Trimming removed 5 bases at V and 6 bases at J, with 8 bases between. CDR3 region: CASSPDRQPQHF. Written as DNA, the CDR3 is TGTGCCAGCAGCCCGGACCGTCAGCCCCAGCATTTT. The variable domain in full, with the rest retrieved from reference TRBV7-8 and TRBJ1-5, is GAGVSQSPRYKVAKRGQDVALRCDPISGHVSLFWYQQALGQGPEFLTYFQNEAQLDKSGLPSDRFFAERPEGSVSTLKIQRTQQEDSAVYLCASSPDRQPQHFGDGTRLSIL.

V usage is TRBV19 and J usage is TRBJ1-1; 9 bases match TRBD1. After removal of 4 bases from V and 7 bases from J, the junction contained 10 bases not matched to a gene. CDR3 length: 15 residues. Germline CDR1 and CDR2: LNHDA and SQIVND (reference sequence). CDR3 sequence: CASSTIPGTGYEAFF. Here the CDR3 DNA reads TGTGCCAGTAGTACTATACCCGGGACAGGGTATGAAGCTTTCTTT.

The chain employs TRBV9 and TRBJ2-3; 13 bases fit TRBD2. This CDR3 is 16 amino acids long. The V and J ends lost 3 bases and 6 bases, in that order; junction bases with no gene match: 7. Germline values: CDR1 SGDLS, CDR2 YYNGEE. The CDR3 spells CASSAILAGGPDTQYF. For the CDR3, the DNA is TGTGCCAGCAGCGCTATACTAGCGGGAGGGCCGGATACGCAGTATTTT.

The chain has TRBV9 and TRBJ2-3, with 7 bases identical to TRBD2. Germline V CDR1 and CDR2: SGDLS, YYNGEE. J was trimmed by 5 bases and V by 0 bases; bases with no gene match: 6. The CDR3 runs to 15 residues. This CDR3 is CASSVVGGSGDTQYF. The CDR3 coding sequence is TGTGCCAGCAGCGTAGTGGGCGGGAGTGGAGATACGCAGTATTTT.

CDR3 protein: CASSRDTPKSSYNSPLHF. The CDR3 region has the DNA TGTGCCAGTAGCAGGGACACCCCAAAGAGCTCCTATAATTCACCCCTCCACTTT. The J gene is TRBJ1-6, the V gene TRBV19; maybe TRBD1 (6 bases). The CDR3 runs to 18 residues. CDR1 and CDR2 (germline): LNHDA, SQIVND (reference sequence). V shed 6 bases and J shed 0 bases, with 18 bases lying between them. Full variable domain (rest looked up from reference TRBV19 and TRBJ1-6): DGGITQSPKYLFRKEGQNVTLSCEQNLNHDAMYWYRQDPGQGLRLIYYSQIVNDFQKGDIAEGYSVSREKKESFPLTVTSAQKNPTAFYLCASSRDTPKSSYNSPLHFGNGTRLTVT.

V gene TRBV7-2 combines with J gene TRBJ2-3, with TRBD2 matching over 9 bases. This CDR3 has 16 residues. Germline CDR1 SGHTA, CDR2 FQGNSA. With V trimmed by 5 bases and J by 2 bases, 8 bases remained unmatched. The CDR3 bases are TGTGCCAGCAGCACCAGAGCGGGGGGACCCACAGATACGCAGTATTTT. This gives the protein CASSTRAGGPTDTQYF.

The chain employs TRBV5-6 and TRBJ2-7; 8 nucleotides agree with TRBD2. The CDR3 runs to 19 residues. CDR1 is SGHDT, CDR2 YYEEEE, per germline. J gave up 2 bases and V 1 base, and 17 bases lay outside the gene matches. Written as DNA, the CDR3 is TGTGCCAGCAGCTTGTTGGGATCCGCAAGCGGGAGTTTCCCCTACGAGCAGTACTTC. It is translated as CASSLLGSASGSFPYEQYF.

The chain is built from TRBV7-3 and TRBJ1-1; no firm D call. The CDR3 runs 13 residues. Germline CDR1 SGHTA, CDR2 FQGTGA. Trimming shortened V by 5 bases and J by 3 bases, and 10 bases separated the two germline ends. CDR3 nucleotide sequence: TGTGCCAGCAGCGCTGGGCGTTACACTGAAGCTTTCTTT. Translation: CASSAGRYTEAFF.

V is TRBV7-8 and J is TRBJ1-3; weak D call: TRBD1 (6 bases). The CDR3 loop spans 13 amino acids. Trimming took 2 bases from V and 7 from J, leaving 9 bases between them. Germline V gene lookup returns CDR1 SGHVS and CDR2 FQNEAQ. For the CDR3, the DNA is TGTGCCAGCAGCTTAACAGGGCAGAACACCATATATTTT. Translated, it gives CASSLTGQNTIYF. Full variable domain (missing parts from reference TRBV7-8 and TRBJ1-3): GAGVSQSPRYKVAKRGQDVALRCDPISGHVSLFWYQQALGQGPEFLTYFQNEAQLDKSGLPSDRFFAERPEGSVSTLKIQRTQQEDSAVYLCASSLTGQNTIYFGEGSWLTVV.

This chain connects TRBV9 to TRBJ2-5, with 8 nucleotides matching TRBD1. Per the germline V gene, CDR1 is SGDLS and CDR2 is YYNGEE. Trimming took 2 bases from V and 5 from J; bases not matched to a gene: 8. This CDR3 region has 15 residues. CDR3 DNA: TGTGCCAGCAGCGTTGGAAGACAGGGGTCGGAGACCCAGTACTTC. Amino acid sequence: CASSVGRQGSETQYF.